Sequencing of this T cell receptor beta chain was carried out in a study of blood T cell repertoires in COVID-19. Across the whole study: The United States, Italy and Spain provided the acute and convalescent COVID-19 samples. From T cells, B-cell-depleted T cells, or PBMCs came the material, which was cDNA or gDNA.

The germline gives CDR1 GTSNPN, CDR2 SVGIG (reference sequence). CDR3 length: 18 amino acids. With 5 bases removed from V and 0 bases from J, the gap between germline ends came to 23 bases. Under the authors' procedure: Estimation of nucleated cell counts was performed using reference gene primer amplification. TCRdb's copy holds only in-frame clones and misses some; the assay was immunoSEQ multiplex PCR. That table furnishes V, J and clone size, whereas the DNA furnished D and trimming. The sample holds about 83,000 clones, just over 85% seen once. Sequencing was performed on peripheral blood. The rearrangement uses TRBV30 and TRBJ1-3; the D is unclear. This receptor was identified in a human donor in a cohort sampled during active COVID-19. CDR3: CAWEEDPGSYLSGNTIYF. For the CDR3, the DNA is TGTGCCTGGGAGGAGGATCCAGGTAGTTATCTCTCTGGAAACACCATATATTTT.